This TCR beta chain was recovered during a study of beta chain features in type 1 diabetes. The study's findings and limits: Whether HLA type influences TCRB rearrangement remained unresolved here. Shorter TCRB CDR3s, moderately but significantly so, were found in Type 1 diabetes patients in all four CD4+ subsets.

A word on this clone: The target antigen is unknown.

Sequencing targeted expressed TCRB transcripts, as all isolated RNA had been reverse transcribed. Profiled with immunoSEQ multiplex PCR; TCRdb holds only in-frame clones, not every one. The sample carries about 48,000 clones, approximately 45% recorded once. With 5 bases removed from V and 2 bases from J, the gap between germline ends came to 9 bases. Per germline, CDR1 PRHDT and CDR2 FYEKMQ (reference sequence). There are 13 residues in the CDR3. One heparinised draw of blood, averaging around 120 mL, came from each donor. Sorting that relied on CD45RO/CCR7/CD25/CD127/CD95/CD27 yielded CD4+ naive, central memory, regulatory and stem cell-like memory cells. Sorted populations all had greater than 95% purity.

The sequenced material came from Tregs from blood. The chain couples TRBV13 to TRBJ2-5, with D possibly matching TRBD1 (5 bases). The TCR comes from a man aged 25-40 years with type 1 diabetes. CDR3 sequence reads: CASSARVQETQYF. CDR3 coding DNA: TGTGCCAGCAGCGCCAGGGTGCAAGAGACCCAGTACTTC.